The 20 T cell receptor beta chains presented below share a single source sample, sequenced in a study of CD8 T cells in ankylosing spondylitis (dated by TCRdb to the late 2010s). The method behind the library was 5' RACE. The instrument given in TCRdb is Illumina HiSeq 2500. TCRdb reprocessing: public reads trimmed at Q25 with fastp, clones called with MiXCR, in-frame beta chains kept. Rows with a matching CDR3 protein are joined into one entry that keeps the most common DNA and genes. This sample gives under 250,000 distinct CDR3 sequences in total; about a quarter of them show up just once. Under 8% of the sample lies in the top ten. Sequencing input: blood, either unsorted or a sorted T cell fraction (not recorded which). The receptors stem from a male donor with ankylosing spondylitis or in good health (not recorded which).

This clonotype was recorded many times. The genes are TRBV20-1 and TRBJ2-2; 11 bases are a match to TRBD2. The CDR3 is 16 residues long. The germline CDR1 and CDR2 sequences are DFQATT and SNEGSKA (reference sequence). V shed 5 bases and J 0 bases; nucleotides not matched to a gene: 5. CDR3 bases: TGCAGTGCTCCCGGACTAGCGGGTTCGAACACCGGGGAGCTGTTTTTT. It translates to CSAPGLAGSNTGELFF.

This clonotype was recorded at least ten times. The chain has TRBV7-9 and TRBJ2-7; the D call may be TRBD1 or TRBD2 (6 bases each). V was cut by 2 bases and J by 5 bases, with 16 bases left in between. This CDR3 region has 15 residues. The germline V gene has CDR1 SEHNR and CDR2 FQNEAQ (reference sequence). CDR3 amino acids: CASSLTAGGRHEQYF. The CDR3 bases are TGTGCCAGCAGCTTAACCGCCGGGGGCAGGCACGAGCAGTACTTC.

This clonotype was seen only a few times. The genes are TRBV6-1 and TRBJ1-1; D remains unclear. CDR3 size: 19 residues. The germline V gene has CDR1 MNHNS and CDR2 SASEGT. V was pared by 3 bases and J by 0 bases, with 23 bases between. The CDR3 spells CASSEIRWGGGGMNTEAFF. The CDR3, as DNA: TGTGCCAGCAGTGAGATTCGTTGGGGTGGAGGTGGCATGAACACTGAAGCTTTCTTT.

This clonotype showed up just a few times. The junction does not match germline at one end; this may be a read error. In DNA, the CDR3 is TGCAGTGCTAGCGTGAGGGGTTCTCCCACAAATACGCAGTATTTT. It translates to CSASVRGSPTNTQYF. V gene TRBV20-1 combines with J gene TRBJ2-3, with D perhaps being TRBD1 or TRBD2 (5 bases each). Germline assignment: CDR1 DFQATT and CDR2 SNEGSKA (reference sequence). CDR3 length: 15 residues.

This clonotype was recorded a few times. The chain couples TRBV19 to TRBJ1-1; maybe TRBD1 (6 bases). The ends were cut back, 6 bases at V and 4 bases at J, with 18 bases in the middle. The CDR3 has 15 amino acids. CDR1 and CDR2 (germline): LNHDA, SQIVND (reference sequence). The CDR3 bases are TGTGCCAGTAGCCAGCCGGGACAATCGGTCACTGAAGCTTTCTTT. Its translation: CASSQPGQSVTEAFF.

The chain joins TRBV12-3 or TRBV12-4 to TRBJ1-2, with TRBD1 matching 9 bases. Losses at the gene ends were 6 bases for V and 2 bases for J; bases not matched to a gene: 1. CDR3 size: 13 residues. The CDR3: CASRGQGNYGYTF. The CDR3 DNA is TGTGCCAGCAGGGGACAGGGAAACTATGGCTACACCTTC.

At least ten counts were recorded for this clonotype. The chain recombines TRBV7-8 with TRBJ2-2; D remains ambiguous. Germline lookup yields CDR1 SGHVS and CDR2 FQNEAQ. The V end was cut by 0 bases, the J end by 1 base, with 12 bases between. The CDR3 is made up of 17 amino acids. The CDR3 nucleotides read TGTGCCAGCAGCTTAGCGCCTAGGACGAGGAACACCGGGGAGCTGTTTTTT. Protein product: CASSLAPRTRNTGELFF. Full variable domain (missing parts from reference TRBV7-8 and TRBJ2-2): GAGVSQSPRYKVAKRGQDVALRCDPISGHVSLFWYQQALGQGPEFLTYFQNEAQLDKSGLPSDRFFAERPEGSVSTLKIQRTQQEDSAVYLCASSLAPRTRNTGELFFGEGSRLTVL.

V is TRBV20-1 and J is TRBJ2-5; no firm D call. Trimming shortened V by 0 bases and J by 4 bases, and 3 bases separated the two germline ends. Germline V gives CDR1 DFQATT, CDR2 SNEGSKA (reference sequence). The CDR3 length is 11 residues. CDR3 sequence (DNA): TGCAGTGCTAGAGAGGGAGAGACCCAGTACTTC. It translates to CSAREGETQYF.

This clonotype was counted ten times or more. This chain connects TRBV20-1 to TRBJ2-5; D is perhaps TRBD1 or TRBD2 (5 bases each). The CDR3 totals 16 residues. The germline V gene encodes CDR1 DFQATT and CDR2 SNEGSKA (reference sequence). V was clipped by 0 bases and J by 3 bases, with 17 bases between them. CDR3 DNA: TGCAGTGCTAGAGATCCACGAGACAGAGGGAAAGAGACCCAGTACTTC. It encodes CSARDPRDRGKETQYF.

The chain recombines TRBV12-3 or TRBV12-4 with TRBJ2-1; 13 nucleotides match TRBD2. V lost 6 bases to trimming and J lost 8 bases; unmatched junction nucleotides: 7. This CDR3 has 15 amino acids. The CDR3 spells CASSYGLAGVYEQFF. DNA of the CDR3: TGTGCCAGCAGCTACGGACTAGCGGGAGTCTATGAGCAGTTCTTC.

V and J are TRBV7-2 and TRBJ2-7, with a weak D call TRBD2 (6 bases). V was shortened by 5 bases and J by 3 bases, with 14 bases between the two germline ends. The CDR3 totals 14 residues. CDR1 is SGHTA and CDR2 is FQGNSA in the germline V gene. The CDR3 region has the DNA TGTGCCAGCAGCACCGGGACTGGATACTACGAGCAGTACTTC. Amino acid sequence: CASSTGTGYYEQYF.

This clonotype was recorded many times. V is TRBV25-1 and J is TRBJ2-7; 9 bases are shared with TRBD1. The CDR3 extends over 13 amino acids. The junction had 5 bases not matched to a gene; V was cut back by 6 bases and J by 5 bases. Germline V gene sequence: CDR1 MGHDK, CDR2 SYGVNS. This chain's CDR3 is CASREQGANEQYF. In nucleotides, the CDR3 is TGTGCCAGCAGAGAACAGGGGGCGAACGAGCAGTACTTC.

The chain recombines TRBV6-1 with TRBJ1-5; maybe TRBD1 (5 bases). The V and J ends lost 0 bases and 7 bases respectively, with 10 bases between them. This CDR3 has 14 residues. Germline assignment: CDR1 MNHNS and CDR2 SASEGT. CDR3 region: CASSEAGVTQPQHF. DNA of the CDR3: TGTGCCAGCAGTGAAGCAGGGGTAACCCAGCCCCAGCATTTT.

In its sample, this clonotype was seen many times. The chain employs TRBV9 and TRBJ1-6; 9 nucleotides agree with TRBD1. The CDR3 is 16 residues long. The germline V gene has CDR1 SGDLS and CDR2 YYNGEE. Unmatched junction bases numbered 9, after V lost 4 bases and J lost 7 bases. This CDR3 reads CASSPEDRGLNSPLHF. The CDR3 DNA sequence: TGTGCCAGCAGCCCCGAAGACAGGGGGTTAAATTCACCCCTCCACTTT.

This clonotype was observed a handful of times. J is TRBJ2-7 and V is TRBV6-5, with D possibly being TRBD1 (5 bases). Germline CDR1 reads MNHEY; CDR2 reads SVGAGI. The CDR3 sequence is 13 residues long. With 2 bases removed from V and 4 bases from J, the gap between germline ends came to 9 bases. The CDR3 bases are TGTGCCAGCAGTTACCGACAGAGATACGAGCAGTACTTC. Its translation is CASSYRQRYEQYF.

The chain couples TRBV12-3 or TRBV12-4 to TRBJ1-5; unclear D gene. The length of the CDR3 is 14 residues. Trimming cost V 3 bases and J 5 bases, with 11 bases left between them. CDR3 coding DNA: TGTGCCAGCAGTTTTGGGCAGGTTGATCAGCCCCAGCATTTT. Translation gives CASSFGQVDQPQHF.

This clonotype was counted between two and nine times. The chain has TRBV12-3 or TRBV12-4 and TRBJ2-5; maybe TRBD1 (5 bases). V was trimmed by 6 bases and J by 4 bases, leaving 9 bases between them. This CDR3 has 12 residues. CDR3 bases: TGTGCCAGCAGCCCGACAGCAGAGACCCAGTACTTC. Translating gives CASSPTAETQYF.

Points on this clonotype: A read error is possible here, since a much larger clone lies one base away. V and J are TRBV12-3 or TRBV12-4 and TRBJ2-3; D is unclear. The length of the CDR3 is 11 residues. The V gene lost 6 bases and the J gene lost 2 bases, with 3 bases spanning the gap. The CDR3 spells CASRDTDTQYF. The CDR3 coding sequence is TGTGCCAGCAGGGACACAGATACGCAGTATTTT.

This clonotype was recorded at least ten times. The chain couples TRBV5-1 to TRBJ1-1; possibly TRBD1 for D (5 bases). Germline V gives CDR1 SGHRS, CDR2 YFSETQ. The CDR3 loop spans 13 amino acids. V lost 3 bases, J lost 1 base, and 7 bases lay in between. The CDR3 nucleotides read TGCGCCAGCAGCTATCAGGGGAACACTGAAGCTTTCTTT. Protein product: CASSYQGNTEAFF.

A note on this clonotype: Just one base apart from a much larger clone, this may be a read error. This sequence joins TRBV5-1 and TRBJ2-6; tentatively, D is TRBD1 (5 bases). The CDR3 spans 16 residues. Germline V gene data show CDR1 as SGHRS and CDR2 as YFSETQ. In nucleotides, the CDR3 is TGCGCCAGCAGCCCGCGACGAGACTCTGGGGCCAACGTCCTGCCTTTC. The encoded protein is CASSPRRDSGANVLPF.